Presented here are 4 T cell receptor beta chains from one specimen sequenced in a study of T cell responses to AZD1222 COVID-19 vaccine (dated by TCRdb to about 2021). What this sample's time point label stands for: about 28 days (+/-7) after the second vaccine dose. Libraries were constructed by the immunoSEQ multiplex PCR assay. The table comes from immuneACCESS by way of TCRdb, which keeps in-frame sequences with V and J called. Part of the clones is missing from these tables; in studies checked, under half for an unresolved V gene and the rest for unknown reasons. This sample lists about 120,000 clones; around 90% were detected once. The biggest ten clones account for around 3.8% of the sample. The sequencing used peripheral blood, collected 28 days after the second AZD1222 dose. The receptors shown here come from an adult who received the AZD1222 COVID-19 vaccine.

This clone was observed once. This rearrangement joins TRBV5-4 to TRBJ1-2, with TRBD1 identical over 7 bases. The J segment lost 8 bases and the V segment lost 2 bases, leaving 9 bases of the junction unmatched. The CDR3 totals 14 residues. Germline loops: CDR1 SGHNT, CDR2 YYREEE (reference sequence). CDR3 bases: TGTGCCAGCAGCTTACCTGACAGGGTGGAAGGCTACACCTTC. Its translation is CASSLPDRVEGYTF.

The chain combines TRBV6-5 with TRBJ1-1; TRBD1 is a possible D gene (5 bases). Germline V lookup: CDR1 MNHEY, CDR2 SVGAGI. The CDR3 is 15 amino acids. Between the trimmed V and J ends, which lost 2 bases and 5 bases, there was a span of 15 bases. Here the CDR3 DNA reads TGTGCCAGCAGTTACCCGCCAGGGAGGAAAACTGAAGCTTTCTTT. It encodes CASSYPPGRKTEAFF.

The chain has TRBV7-2 and TRBJ1-2, with D unresolved. V was pared by 4 bases and J by 8 bases, with 11 bases between. The CDR3 has 12 amino acids. Germline loops: CDR1 SGHTA, CDR2 FQGNSA. CDR3 amino acids: CASSSGLEGYTF. CDR3 DNA: TGTGCCAGCAGCTCGGGTCTCGAAGGCTACACCTTC.

The rearrangement links TRBV3-1 (or the pseudogene TRBV3-2) to TRBJ2-4; perhaps TRBD1 as D (5 bases). The V end was cut by 1 base, the J end by 1 base, with 8 bases between. Germline values: CDR1 LGHDT, CDR2 YNNKEL (reference sequence). The CDR3 contains 15 residues. The CDR3 DNA sequence: TGTGCCAGCAGCCAAGTGGGGCACGCCAAAAACATTCAGTACTTC. This translates into CASSQVGHAKNIQYF.